Presented here are 5 T cell receptor beta chains from one specimen sequenced in a study of blood T cell repertoires in COVID-19. This table comes from immunoSEQ multiplex PCR, and its TCRdb copy is limited to in-frame clones, with some not included. This sample has more than 300,000 clones, with about nine tenths found just once. The specimen was PBMCs or T cells enriched from blood (not recorded which). These TCRs come from a woman under 30 who had recovered from COVID-19.

The CDR3 DNA reads TGTGCCAGCAGCTTCCAGACAGGTCTAACTAACTATGGCTACACCTTC. Protein product: CASSFQTGLTNYGYTF. The genes are TRBV7-3 and TRBJ1-2; possibly TRBD1 for D (6 bases). The CDR3 is 16 amino acids. V was cut by 3 bases and J by 0 bases, with 14 bases left in between. Germline assignment: CDR1 SGHTA and CDR2 FQGTGA.

The chain is built from TRBV2 and TRBJ1-4; possibly TRBD1 for D (6 bases). The CDR3 loop spans 15 amino acids. Trimming took off 1 base at V and 0 bases at J, with 6 bases between the two ends. Germline V gene lookup returns CDR1 SNHLY and CDR2 FYNNEI. The CDR3 is CASSEGTATNEKLFF. DNA for the CDR3: TGTGCCAGCAGTGAAGGGACAGCAACTAATGAAAAACTGTTTTTT.

This chain joins TRBV5-8 and TRBJ2-3, with D unclear. Germline V gene data show CDR1 as SGHTS and CDR2 as YDEGEE. Trimming took 0 bases from V and 1 from J, leaving 9 bases between them. CDR3 length: 15 residues. Here the CDR3 DNA reads TGTGCCAGCAGCTTGGCAATGGGCCGCACAGATACGCAGTATTTT. Translation gives CASSLAMGRTDTQYF.

A single count supports this clone. The chain carries TRBV5-1 and TRBJ1-1; D may be TRBD1 (6 bases). CDR1 and CDR2 (germline): SGHRS, YFSETQ. The CDR3 runs to 14 residues. V gave up 6 bases and J gave up 4 bases, with 16 bases separating them. The DNA for the CDR3 is TGCGCCAGCATGCGGGGGCAAGACCGCACTGAAGCTTTCTTT. Amino acids: CASMRGQDRTEAFF.

This clone is a singleton in its sample. The V and J genes are TRBV7-9 and TRBJ2-1; 7 nucleotides agree with TRBD1. CDR1 is SEHNR, CDR2 FQNEAQ, per germline (reference sequence). CDR3 length: 16 amino acids. J gave up 2 bases and V 1 base, and 5 bases lay outside the gene matches. CDR3 coding DNA: TGTGCCAGCAGCTTAGGACAGGGTTTCACCTACAATGAGCAGTTCTTC. Translated, it gives CASSLGQGFTYNEQFF.